These 25 T cell receptor beta chains originate from one sample sequenced in a study of cytomegalovirus exposure and HLA in healthy donors listed by TCRdb under 2017. The library relied on the immunoSEQ multiplex PCR assay. A mixture of 60 forward primers for TCR Vbeta segments and 13 reverse primers for TCR Jbeta segments was used in the multiplex PCR. TCRdb obtained this table from immuneACCESS and retained in-frame rearrangements with V and J assigned. These tables miss some clones; where compared with another copy, unresolved V genes account for less than half of the shortfall, and the remainder is unexplained. This sample holds about 160,000 clones; about 73% were observed only once. Clones ranked in the top ten supply approximately 3.1% of the sample. The specimen was PBMCs. The receptor set was obtained from a middle-aged woman in good health and CMV-seronegative.

The genes are TRBV10-2 and TRBJ1-6, with 7 bases lining up with TRBD1. Germline V gene lookup returns CDR1 WSHSY and CDR2 SAAADI. The CDR3 sequence is 13 residues long. Trimming at V came to 7 bases and at J to 10 bases, leaving 7 bases not matched to a gene. The DNA for the CDR3 is TGCGCCAGCACTAGGGGGCCGAACTCACCCCTCCACTTT. Its protein is CASTRGPNSPLHF.

The chain carries TRBV5-1 and TRBJ1-1; TRBD1 might be the D (5 bases). The CDR3 is 16 residues long. The germline V gene encodes CDR1 SGHRS and CDR2 YFSETQ. V was clipped by 4 bases and J by 1 base, with 17 bases between them. The CDR3 coding sequence is TGCGCCAGCAGCCCCCGGGGGGGAGACCAGAACACTGAAGCTTTCTTT. Protein product: CASSPRGGDQNTEAFF.

In the case of this clone: The germline gene is not matched at one end of the junction; a read error may be the cause. The chain recombines TRBV7-2 with TRBJ2-3; D is unclear. CDR3 size: 11 residues. The germline V gene has CDR1 SGHTA and CDR2 FQGNSA. CDR3 in DNA: TGTGCCAGCAGCCACACAGTTACGCAGTATTTT. Amino acids: CASSHTVTQYF.

This chain links TRBV7-8 with TRBJ1-5, with no clear D. Germline V gives CDR1 SGHVS, CDR2 FQNEAQ. The CDR3 extends over 14 amino acids. V lost 1 base and J lost 3, with 7 bases in between. CDR3 loop: CASSLGLDNQPQHF. CDR3 DNA: TGTGCCAGCAGCTTAGGTCTAGACAATCAGCCCCAGCATTTT.

The chain has TRBV19 and TRBJ1-1; tentatively, D is TRBD1 (6 bases). CDR1 is LNHDA, CDR2 SQIVND, per germline (reference sequence). V lost 4 bases, J lost 2 bases, and 17 bases lay in between. This CDR3 contains 16 residues. The CDR3 bases are TGTGCCAGTAGTAGGATCCGCGGGGGGCGAAACACTGAAGCTTTCTTT. This sequence encodes CASSRIRGGRNTEAFF.

The CDR3 loop reads CASSLEGSLQPQHF. The DNA of the CDR3 is TGTGCCAGCAGCTTAGAGGGCAGCCTCCAGCCCCAGCATTTT. The chain links TRBV5-4 to TRBJ1-5; D is unclear. V was cut by 2 bases and J by 7 bases, with 13 bases left in between. Germline assignment: CDR1 SGHNT and CDR2 YYREEE (reference sequence). The CDR3 is 14 residues long.

The rearrangement links TRBV28 to TRBJ1-6; a possible D gene is TRBD1 (6 bases). Germline loops: CDR1 MDHEN, CDR2 SYDVKM. Deletions cut 8 bases from V and 7 bases from J, with 12 bases between. The CDR3 has 13 residues. CDR3 DNA: TGTGCCAGCCTTGGGCAGGGGAATTCACCCCTCCACTTT. Amino acids: CASLGQGNSPLHF.

This clone was picked up one time. The chain couples TRBV5-1 to TRBJ2-5; a possible D gene is TRBD2 (6 bases). The length of the CDR3 is 14 residues. Germline CDR1 SGHRS, CDR2 YFSETQ. Trimming shortened V by 4 bases and J by 0 bases, and 10 bases separated the two germline ends. CDR3 residues: CASSLGTYQETQYF. The DNA for the CDR3 is TGCGCCAGCAGCCTCGGGACTTACCAAGAGACCCAGTACTTC.

In its sample, this clone is medium-sized. The rearrangement links TRBV5-6 to TRBJ1-4; 9 bases line up with TRBD1. Germline V lookup: CDR1 SGHDT, CDR2 YYEEEE. This CDR3 has 16 amino acids. After removal of 0 bases from V and 5 bases from J, the junction contained 5 bases not matched to a gene. The CDR3 DNA reads as TGTGCCAGCAGCTTGGCGACCGGGACAGGGAATGAAAAACTGTTTTTT. It specifies CASSLATGTGNEKLFF.

This clone came up a few times. The rearrangement links TRBV15 to TRBJ1-1; TRBD1 aligns across 8 bases. V lost 2 bases and J lost 6; bases outside the gene matches: 2. Germline assignment: CDR1 LNHNV and CDR2 YYDKDF (reference sequence). This CDR3 is built from 13 residues. The CDR3 protein is CATSRKQGAEAFF. The CDR3 DNA is TGTGCCACCAGCAGAAAACAGGGGGCTGAAGCTTTCTTT.

DNA for the CDR3: TGTGCCAGCAGCCGCGGGACAGGCGGTAACGCGCAGTACTTC. Its translation: CASSRGTGGNAQYF. V gene TRBV11-2 combines with J gene TRBJ2-7; TRBD1 matches at 8 bases. Trimming at V came to 5 bases and at J to 9 bases, leaving 12 bases not matched to a gene. The germline V gene encodes CDR1 SGHAT and CDR2 FQNNGV. The CDR3 runs 14 residues.

The rearrangement joins TRBV23-1 to TRBJ1-4, with D perhaps TRBD1 (5 bases). TRBV23-1 is marked as an open reading frame, function uncertain. This CDR3 is 14 amino acids long. Trimming left V 3 bases short and J 7 bases short, with 12 bases between. The CDR3 region is CASSHGGVGEKLFF. DNA for the CDR3: TGCGCCAGCAGTCACGGAGGGGTGGGTGAAAAACTGTTTTTT.

The rearrangement uses TRBV5-4 and TRBJ2-7, with 11 bases lining up with TRBD2. The V and J ends lost 3 bases and 7 bases, in that order; junction bases with no gene match: 6. Germline CDR1 SGHNT, CDR2 YYREEE (reference sequence). CDR3 length equals 14 residues. The CDR3 sequence: CASSSVAGGREQYF. In nucleotides, the CDR3 is TGTGCCAGCAGCTCCGTAGCGGGGGGGCGGGAGCAGTACTTC.

The chain has TRBV28 and TRBJ1-3; D might be TRBD1 (5 bases). The germline V and J ends were trimmed by 9 bases and 3 bases, with 15 bases remaining between them. This CDR3 has 14 residues. The germline V gene encodes CDR1 MDHEN and CDR2 SYDVKM. This CDR3 reads CASYPGGGGNTIYF. In DNA form, the CDR3 reads TGTGCCAGTTACCCTGGGGGAGGTGGAAACACCATATATTTT.

The chain combines TRBV27 with TRBJ2-5; D is ambiguous. CDR3 size: 9 residues. CDR1 MNHEY and CDR2 SMNVEV come from the germline V gene (reference sequence). V was cut by 11 bases and J by 5 bases, with 6 bases left in between. CDR3 nucleotide sequence: TGTGCCCCCGGGGAGACCCAGTACTTC. It codes for CAPGETQYF.

As for this clone: At the DNA level, this CDR3 is encoded by other sequences in the same sample as well. The chain combines TRBV18 with TRBJ1-5, with 9 bases that match TRBD1. Per germline, CDR1 KGHSH and CDR2 LQKENI. With V trimmed by 3 bases and J by 2 bases, 2 bases remained unmatched. This CDR3 has 15 amino acids. Here the CDR3 DNA reads TGTGCCAGCTCACCCGGGACAGGGCGCAATCAGCCCCAGCATTTT. Amino acids: CASSPGTGRNQPQHF.

This clone was seen once. The rearrangement joins TRBV9 to TRBJ2-5; 8 bases are shared with TRBD1. CDR3 length equals 14 residues. The junction had 8 bases not matched to a gene; V was cut back by 3 bases and J by 7 bases. CDR1 is SGDLS, CDR2 YYNGEE, per germline. This chain's CDR3 is CASSAGGTGGTQYF. CDR3 sequence (DNA): TGTGCCAGCAGCGCCGGGGGAACAGGGGGGACCCAGTACTTC.

This chain joins TRBV6-5 and TRBJ2-1; 7 bases are a match to TRBD2. Looked up from germline, CDR1 is MNHEY and CDR2 is SVGAGI. V shed 6 bases, J shed 7 bases, and the junction held 6 bases outside the gene matches. The CDR3 loop spans 13 amino acids. CDR3 nucleotides: TGTGCCAGCAGAGACATTAGCGGGAATGAGCAGTTCTTC. Its protein product is CASRDISGNEQFF.

The chain links TRBV19 to TRBJ1-5, with D possibly TRBD1 on 5 matching bases. Germline V gene sequence: CDR1 LNHDA, CDR2 SQIVND (reference sequence). Trimming stripped 6 bases from V and 0 bases from J, with 12 bases between. The CDR3 has 15 amino acids. CDR3 DNA: TGTGCCAGTAGGCGACAGAGTTATAGCAATCAGCCCCAGCATTTT. Translated, it gives CASRRQSYSNQPQHF.

The chain uses TRBV7-3 and TRBJ1-2, with D perhaps TRBD1 (6 bases). CDR1 is SGHTA, CDR2 FQGTGA, per germline. Trimming removed 8 bases from V and 3 bases from J, with 13 bases in between. The CDR3 has 13 amino acids. The CDR3 coding sequence is TGTGCCAGCCGTCAGGGGAAGGACTATGGCTACACCTTC. This translates into CASRQGKDYGYTF.

The chain employs TRBV28 and TRBJ1-4; D unresolved. Per the germline V gene, CDR1 is MDHEN and CDR2 is SYDVKM. The CDR3 totals 14 residues. Trimming took off 3 bases at V and 2 bases at J, with 7 bases between the two ends. The CDR3 DNA follows: TGTGCCAGCAGTTTGCCGGGGACTAATGAAAAACTGTTTTTT. This sequence encodes CASSLPGTNEKLFF.

The chain combines TRBV7-6 with TRBJ2-3; 9 nucleotides match TRBD1. V shed 2 bases, J shed 4 bases, and the junction held 10 bases outside the gene matches. CDR1 and CDR2 (germline): SGHVS, FNYEAQ. The CDR3 spans 17 residues. CDR3 residues: CASSLRTGARDADTQYF. In nucleotides, the CDR3 is TGTGCCAGCAGCTTACGGACAGGGGCTCGTGACGCAGATACGCAGTATTTT.

This clone was counted a few times. The rearrangement joins TRBV6-1 to TRBJ1-1; no clear D gene. The CDR3 consists of 19 residues. Trimming took 0 bases from V and 6 from J, leaving 26 bases between them. CDR1 is MNHNS and CDR2 is SASEGT in the germline V gene. The CDR3 nucleotides are TGTGCCAGCAGTGAAGCGCTTCGGGGTTACGTTTCCGGGATCGCTGAAGCTTTCTTT. It codes for CASSEALRGYVSGIAEAFF.

This clone was seen only once. The rearrangement uses TRBV18 and TRBJ2-1; 8 nucleotides line up with TRBD2. The CDR3 runs 16 residues. J was trimmed by 0 bases and V by 2 bases; bases with no gene match: 3. CDR1 KGHSH and CDR2 LQKENI come from the germline V gene. The DNA of the CDR3 is TGTGCCAGCTCACCAATGGGGACTAGCTCCTACAATGAGCAGTTCTTC. This sequence encodes CASSPMGTSSYNEQFF.

The rearrangement joins TRBV29-1 to TRBJ1-1, with D possibly being TRBD1 (6 bases). Trimming removed 6 bases from V and 6 bases from J, with 14 bases in between. The CDR3 totals 12 residues. Germline V gene lookup returns CDR1 SQVTM and CDR2 ANQGSEA. DNA for the CDR3: TGCAGCGTGTCAACAGGGACCCCTGAAGCTTTCTTT. As protein: CSVSTGTPEAFF.